The source of this T cell receptor (beta chain) is a study of a mutant IDH1 vaccine in newly diagnosed glioma (dated by TCRdb to about 2021). Notes on the research overall: Patients were given eight vaccinations, in weeks 1, 3, 5, 7, 11, 15, 19 and 23, which matched visits V03 through V10. For exploratory analyses, fewer than 30 treated patients had longitudinal TCRB deep sequencing done wherever samples were available. Peripheral blood samples were drawn at six visits, namely V03 (baseline), V05, V07, V10, V12 and V13. Prior to enrollment, standard therapy consisting of radiotherapy alone, temozolomide alone, or radiochemotherapy with temozolomide had been administered to patients, with the combination being received by most patients. Of the 25 to 40 patients who were treated, around 62% were male and roughly 38% were female, and the mean age was roughly 40 years. In the chemotherapy-containing groups, vaccination started alongside temozolomide cycles, whereas in patients who had radiotherapy alone it started 4-6 weeks after radiotherapy.

Results the study describes overall, beyond this receptor: The authors noted that analyses of patient blood samples could not be reproduced because of sample limitations. Availability determined which PBMC samples were chosen for TCRB deep sequencing. Immune responses induced by the vaccine were seen in 90% to 95% of patients across multiple MHC alleles. Pseudoprogression appeared unrelated to alterations in the top peripheral T cell clonotypes detected by TCRB sequencing.

The sample's time point label, in plain terms: week 23, last vaccination. A 20-mer mutant IDH1 peptide at 300 micrograms in Montanide made up each vaccine dose, which was injected subcutaneously together with topical imiquimod. All donors had newly diagnosed IDH1-mutant astrocytomas of WHO grade 3 or 4 that showed loss of nuclear ATRX. The samples were drawn from NOA16, a multicentre, single-arm, open-label phase I trial in Germany that tested a mutant IDH1 peptide vaccine in humans for the first time. Genomic DNA for TCRB sequencing was extracted from EDTA blood using the DNeasy Blood and Tissue Kit. The method was the immunoSEQ multiplex PCR assay. Rearranged TCR beta chain sequences were amplified with the hsTCRB Kit following the manufacturer's protocol. An Illumina MiSeq was used to sequence the TCRB libraries. On the authors' methods: The proprietary platform of the kit vendor was used for demultiplexing, trimming and gene mapping. The source is immuneACCESS, and TCRdb retained only in-frame sequences with V and J called. Part of the clones is not carried over; for the studies checked, unresolved V genes explain less than half of this, and the remainder is unexplained. The D gene and trimming were derived from the DNA, and the V and J assignments and clone size from that table. The sample profile shows tens of thousands of clones; approximately 84% of them were found once. The ten largest clones add up to 13% of the sample.

On this clone: Which antigen it targets is not known. Qualities for individual bases were not recorded, and no much larger clone is one base off.

The CDR3 goes from the cysteine to the phenylalanine over 13 residues. Only CDR3 DNA remains: 39 bases, in frame from the first base. CDR1 and CDR2, looked up from the germline V gene, are LGHNA and YNFKEQ. V is cut by 0 bases and J by 4 bases, and the space between the germline ends is 6 bases. The clonotype comes from a man aged 18-30 years with glioma. The sample was PBMCs, taken from a glioma patient whose treatment included an IDH1 peptide vaccine. Recombination connected TRBV4-2 to TRBJ1-2, with no D gene named confidently. The CDR3 region: CASSQDWFYGYTF. The DNA sequence is TGTGCCAGCAGCCAAGATTGGTTCTATGGCTACACCTTC.